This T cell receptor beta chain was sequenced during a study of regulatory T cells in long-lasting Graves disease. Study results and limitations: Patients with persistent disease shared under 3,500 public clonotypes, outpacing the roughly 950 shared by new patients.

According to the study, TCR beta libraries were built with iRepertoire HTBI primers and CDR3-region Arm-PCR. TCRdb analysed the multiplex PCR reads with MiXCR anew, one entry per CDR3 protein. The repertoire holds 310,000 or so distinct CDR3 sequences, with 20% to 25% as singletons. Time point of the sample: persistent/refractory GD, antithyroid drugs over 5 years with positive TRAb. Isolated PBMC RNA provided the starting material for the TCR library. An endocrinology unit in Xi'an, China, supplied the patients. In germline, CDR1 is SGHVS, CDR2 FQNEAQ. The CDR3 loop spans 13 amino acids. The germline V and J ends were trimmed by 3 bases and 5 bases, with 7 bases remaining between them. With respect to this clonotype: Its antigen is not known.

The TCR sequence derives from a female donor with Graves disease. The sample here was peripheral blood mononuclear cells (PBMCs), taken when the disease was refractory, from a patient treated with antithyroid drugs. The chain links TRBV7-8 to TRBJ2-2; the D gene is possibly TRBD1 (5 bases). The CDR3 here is CASSFRVTGELFF. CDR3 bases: TGTGCCAGCAGCTTCAGGGTTACCGGGGAGCTGTTTTTT.